These 15 T cell receptor beta chains originate from one sample sequenced in a study of blood T cells in healthy people across ages. For the second PCR, which ran for roughly 6 to 11 cycles, a sample-barcoded 5' primer and a J-beta primer mix were used. MiXCR, applied by TCRdb to the 5' RACE reads, yields one record per CDR3 protein. The sample carries 1.5 million to 2 million distinct CDR3 sequences, approximately 50% recorded once. The source material was blood. The receptors stem from a woman between 35 and 50 years old in good health.

The sample holds a few counts of this clonotype. J is TRBJ2-5 and V is TRBV14, with D perhaps TRBD2 (5 bases). The CDR3 is 15 residues long. V gave up 5 bases and J gave up 5 bases, with 18 bases separating them. Germline V gene sequence: CDR1 SGHDN, CDR2 FVKESK. The CDR3 protein is CASSVGLTPSETQYF. The CDR3 DNA reads TGTGCCAGCAGCGTTGGACTCACACCAAGCGAGACCCAGTACTTC.

This clonotype turned up a few times. The rearrangement joins TRBV27 to TRBJ2-7; 9 positions match TRBD1. Germline loops: CDR1 MNHEY, CDR2 SMNVEV (reference sequence). CDR3 length equals 13 residues. J lost 7 bases, V lost 6 bases, and 7 bases had no gene match. The CDR3 region is CASRRTGALEQYF. The DNA for the CDR3 is TGTGCCAGCAGGCGGACAGGGGCCTTGGAGCAGTACTTC.

The J gene is TRBJ2-1, the V gene TRBV5-1, with TRBD2 matching over 10 bases. The V and J ends lost 0 bases and 6 bases, in that order; junction bases with no gene match: 6. The CDR3 consists of 16 residues. Germline V gene sequence: CDR1 SGHRS, CDR2 YFSETQ. The DNA for the CDR3 is TGCGCCAGCAGCTTGGGGCTAGCGGGGGCGACCAATGAGCAGTTCTTC. It is translated as CASSLGLAGATNEQFF.

The chain has TRBV7-2 and TRBJ2-7; tentatively, D is TRBD2 (5 bases). CDR3 length: 14 amino acids. Trimming removed 5 bases from V and 5 bases from J, with 16 bases in between. Germline assignment: CDR1 SGHTA and CDR2 FQGNSA. The CDR3 loop is CASSARRGPNEQYF. The CDR3 nucleotides are TGTGCCAGCAGCGCCCGCCGGGGTCCAAACGAGCAGTACTTC.

V and J are TRBV5-6 and TRBJ2-1, with 9 bases matching TRBD2. Germline values: CDR1 SGHDT, CDR2 YYEEEE. The CDR3 totals 13 residues. V lost 4 bases to trimming and J lost 7 bases; unmatched junction nucleotides: 3. Here the CDR3 reads CASSGTSWNEQFF. Here the CDR3 DNA reads TGTGCCAGCAGCGGGACTAGCTGGAATGAGCAGTTCTTC.

V usage is TRBV2 and J usage is TRBJ1-5; D uncertain. Germline assignment: CDR1 SNHLY and CDR2 FYNNEI. V lost 6 bases and J lost 3, with 12 bases in between. This CDR3 has 14 residues. CDR3 bases: TGTGCCAGCAGGTCCGGGAAAGACAATCAGCCCCAGCATTTT. It yields the protein CASRSGKDNQPQHF.

The rearrangement uses TRBV12-3 or TRBV12-4 and TRBJ2-7, with a possible D match to TRBD2 (7 bases). Trimming shortened V by 5 bases and J by 4 bases, and 12 bases separated the two germline ends. The CDR3 length is 13 residues. Here the CDR3 DNA reads TGTGCCAGCAGTCCCGGGGGGCATTACGAGCAGTACTTC. It is translated as CASSPGGHYEQYF.

This chain uses TRBV7-9 with TRBJ2-1; D is perhaps TRBD1 or TRBD2 (5 bases each). The germline gives CDR1 SEHNR, CDR2 FQNEAQ (reference sequence). The V and J ends lost 2 bases and 8 bases respectively, with 25 bases between them. CDR3 length: 18 amino acids. This CDR3 reads CASSLFRWADGDGDEQFF. CDR3 coding DNA: TGTGCCAGCAGCTTATTTCGGTGGGCTGACGGGGACGGGGATGAGCAGTTCTTC.

The V gene is TRBV27, the J gene TRBJ2-5, with TRBD2 matching over 9 bases. The germline gives CDR1 MNHEY, CDR2 SMNVEV (reference sequence). CDR3 length: 17 amino acids. The J segment lost 0 bases and the V segment lost 5 bases, leaving 10 bases of the junction unmatched. The CDR3 sequence is CASSTTTRGGDQETQYF. The CDR3 DNA sequence: TGTGCCAGCAGTACTACAACCCGCGGGGGGGACCAAGAGACCCAGTACTTC.

This chain connects TRBV3-1 to TRBJ2-5, with TRBD1 matching 8 bases. The CDR3 length is 15 residues. Per the germline V gene, CDR1 is LGHDT and CDR2 is YNNKEL (reference sequence). The trim removed 0 bases at V and 5 bases at J, leaving 5 bases unmatched. CDR3 nucleotide sequence: TGTGCCAGCAGCCAAGACACAGGGGGATGGGAGACCCAGTACTTC. It yields the protein CASSQDTGGWETQYF.

This chain links TRBV4-3 with TRBJ2-4, with TRBD1 matching 7 bases. Germline-derived CDR1 and CDR2 are LGHNA and YSLEER. V shed 4 bases, J shed 4 bases, and the junction held 13 bases outside the gene matches. The CDR3 spans 17 residues. The CDR3 sequence: CASSPNLAGTVKNIQYF. The CDR3 DNA follows: TGCGCCAGCAGCCCTAACTTGGCCGGGACAGTTAAAAACATTCAGTACTTC.

In its sample, this clonotype was seen a few times. The chain recombines TRBV9 with TRBJ2-7, with D possibly TRBD2 on 5 matching bases. There are 14 residues in the CDR3. Germline V gives CDR1 SGDLS, CDR2 YYNGEE. V dropped 4 bases and J dropped 7 bases, with 18 bases sitting between them. The CDR3 spells CASSTAAGFWEQYF. The CDR3 coding sequence is TGTGCCAGCAGCACAGCGGCAGGATTTTGGGAGCAGTACTTC.

The chain joins TRBV28 to TRBJ2-7; the match to TRBD2 covers 7 bases. The germline gives CDR1 MDHEN, CDR2 SYDVKM. CDR3 length: 16 amino acids. V lost 2 bases and J lost 1; bases outside the gene matches: 8. The DNA of the CDR3 is TGTGCCAGCAGTTTACTGGGTCTCGGGAGGTCCTACGAGCAGTACTTC. Amino acids: CASSLLGLGRSYEQYF.

The chain has TRBV7-6 and TRBJ2-1, with D perhaps matching TRBD1 (5 bases). Germline CDR1 reads SGHVS; CDR2 reads FNYEAQ. Trimming stripped 1 base from V and 2 bases from J, with 18 bases between. This CDR3 region has 18 residues. Here the CDR3 DNA reads TGTGCCAGCAGCTTAGTAGGAGAGGACAACCACCCCTACAATGAGCAGTTCTTC. Translated, it gives CASSLVGEDNHPYNEQFF.

As for this clonotype: It is unclear where the CDR3 begins or ends on the DNA, so no DNA is shown, and the CDR3 is as TCRdb lists it. V usage is TRBV6-5 and J usage is TRBJ2-3; TRBD1 was called by the table and not checked on the DNA. The CDR3 is 16 amino acids in total, end residues counted. Germline CDR1 is MNHEY and CDR2 is SVGAGI. CDR3 protein: CASSSSTGVGRDTQYF.